This T cell receptor (beta chain) was identified in a study of T cell changes during pregnancy in multiple sclerosis. The germline V and J ends were trimmed by 8 bases and 0 bases, with 14 bases remaining between them. Germline V gene sequence: CDR1 MNHNS, CDR2 SASEGT. The CDR3 consists of 15 residues. Assay: immunoSEQ multiplex PCR; the TCRdb copy retains only in-frame clones and omits some. This sample has roughly 51,000 clones; 94% occur once, and the top ten carry about 5.5%. This specimen was CD8+ T cells from peripheral blood mononuclear cells, taken before pregnancy. The source of this sequence is a female donor with multiple sclerosis, enrolled in a pregnancy study. The J gene is TRBJ2-1, the V gene TRBV6-1; TRBD2 is a possible D gene (6 bases). CDR3 nucleotides: TGTGCCAGCGGGAGGTGGGTGGACTCCTACAATGAGCAGTTCTTC. Its translation: CASGRWVDSYNEQFF.